These 30 T cell receptor beta chains were all obtained from the same sample, sequenced in a study of blood T cell repertoires in COVID-19. Some clones are missing from TCRdb's copy, which holds only in-frame ones; the method was immunoSEQ multiplex PCR. This sample has more than 150,000 clones, with 80% to 85% found just once. What was sequenced was peripheral blood. These receptors were obtained from an older woman with acute or convalescent COVID-19.

This chain joins TRBV27 and TRBJ2-7; 10 bases fit TRBD1. The germline CDR1 and CDR2 sequences are MNHEY and SMNVEV (reference sequence). The CDR3 totals 15 residues. Unmatched junction bases numbered 9, after V lost 6 bases and J lost 4 bases. The CDR3 DNA reads as TGTGCCAGCAGGTCCCAGACAGGGGGCATTTACGAGCAGTACTTC. This encodes CASRSQTGGIYEQYF.

V and J are TRBV7-2 and TRBJ2-7, with D possibly matching TRBD2 (5 bases). This CDR3 contains 12 residues. The germline CDR1 and CDR2 sequences are SGHTA and FQGNSA. V dropped 5 bases and J dropped 8 bases, with 13 bases sitting between them. The CDR3 sequence: CASSPDYFQQYF. In DNA form, the CDR3 reads TGTGCCAGCAGCCCCGACTACTTCCAGCAGTACTTC.

CDR3 sequence reads: CASTPGSVSYNEQFF. CDR3 sequence (DNA): TGCGCCAGCACCCCGGGGTCCGTCTCCTACAATGAGCAGTTCTTC. This chain joins TRBV5-1 and TRBJ2-1, with D maybe TRBD2 (5 bases). The CDR3 contains 15 residues. CDR1 is SGHRS and CDR2 is YFSETQ in the germline V gene. V was trimmed by 6 bases and J by 0 bases, leaving 13 bases between them.

This clone has just one count. The V call is TRBV9, the J call TRBJ1-3, with D possibly being TRBD1 (6 bases). CDR3 length: 14 residues. The germline gives CDR1 SGDLS, CDR2 YYNGEE. Trimming pared 6 bases from V and 1 base from J, leaving 11 bases between. In DNA, the CDR3 is TGTGCCAGCAACTCGAGGGGGTCTGGAAACACCATATATTTT. Translating it yields CASNSRGSGNTIYF.

The chain employs TRBV7-9 and TRBJ1-5, with D perhaps TRBD1 (5 bases). V lost 1 base and J 2 bases, leaving 21 bases between the germline ends. The CDR3 length is 19 residues. Germline V gene sequence: CDR1 SEHNR, CDR2 FQNEAQ (reference sequence). The chain's CDR3 is CASSLEGRDALYGNQPQHF. The CDR3 nucleotides are TGTGCCAGCAGCTTAGAGGGGAGGGACGCGCTTTATGGCAATCAGCCCCAGCATTTT.

V and J are TRBV28 and TRBJ2-1, with TRBD2 identical over 8 bases. J lost 2 bases, V lost 8 bases, and 14 bases had no gene match. The CDR3 contains 17 residues. Germline CDR1 is MDHEN and CDR2 is SYDVKM. The CDR3 reads CASYNERGPSAYNEQFF. In DNA, the CDR3 is TGTGCCAGCTACAATGAGCGGGGGCCAAGCGCCTACAATGAGCAGTTCTTC.

This clone was counted between two and nine times. The chain recombines TRBV5-5 with TRBJ2-7, with TRBD1 as a possible D gene (7 bases). V lost 4 bases and J 3 bases, leaving 11 bases between the germline ends. Germline V gene data show CDR1 as SGHKS and CDR2 as YYEKEE (reference sequence). This CDR3 region has 13 residues. The CDR3 is CASSPGDSYEQYF. In DNA, the CDR3 is TGTGCCAGCAGCCCGGGGGACAGCTACGAGCAGTACTTC.

This chain uses TRBV24-1 with TRBJ2-2; possibly TRBD2 for D (6 bases). Germline CDR1 reads KGHDR; CDR2 reads SFDVKD. V dropped 3 bases and J dropped 6 bases, with 16 bases sitting between them. The CDR3 is 16 residues long. The DNA of the CDR3 is TGTGCCACCAGTGATCGGAACGGGGGAAAGGCCGGGGAGCTGTTTTTT. Translating it yields CATSDRNGGKAGELFF.

The chain recombines TRBV3-1 (or the pseudogene TRBV3-2) with TRBJ2-7; TRBD1 matches at 8 bases. The V gene's germline CDR1 is LGHDT and CDR2 YNNKEL (reference sequence). J gave up 3 bases and V 3 bases, and 7 bases lay outside the gene matches. This CDR3 has 15 amino acids. CDR3 sequence: CASSHPGTGFYEQYF. CDR3 DNA sequence: TGTGCCAGCAGCCATCCCGGGACAGGATTCTACGAGCAGTACTTC.

V usage is TRBV2 and J usage is TRBJ1-2; D is perhaps TRBD1 (6 bases). Per germline, CDR1 SNHLY and CDR2 FYNNEI. The V and J ends lost 6 bases and 4 bases respectively, with 9 bases between them. This CDR3 spans 12 amino acids. In DNA, the CDR3 is TGTGCCAGCAGCAAGGACAGCTATGGCTACACCTTC. Encoded protein: CASSKDSYGYTF.

This sequence joins TRBV18 and TRBJ1-2, with no clear D. The CDR3 contains 13 residues. CDR1 and CDR2 (germline): KGHSH, LQKENI. Trimming stripped 6 bases from V and 2 bases from J, with 10 bases between. The DNA of the CDR3 is TGTGCCAGCTCTAGCAGCCCGAACTATGGCTACACCTTC. Translation gives CASSSSPNYGYTF.

V usage is TRBV7-3 and J usage is TRBJ2-5; the match to TRBD2 covers 9 bases. The CDR3 spans 17 residues. CDR1 and CDR2 from the germline V gene are SGHTA and FQGTGA. Trimming removed 5 bases from V and 5 bases from J; junction bases left unmatched: 15. The CDR3, as DNA: TGTGCCAGCAGCCCGGGTGGTAGCGGGGGCCCCAGGGAGACCCAGTACTTC. It encodes CASSPGGSGGPRETQYF. Full variable domain (outside the CDR3, taken from reference TRBV7-3 and TRBJ2-5): GAGVSQTPSNKVTEKGKYVELRCDPISGHTALYWYRQSLGQGPEFLIYFQGTGAADDSGLPNDRFFAVRPEGSVSTLKIQRTERGDSAVYLCASSPGGSGGPRETQYFGPGTRLLVL.

This chain uses TRBV11-2 with TRBJ2-5; a weak D match, TRBD1 (5 bases). Germline V lookup: CDR1 SGHAT, CDR2 FQNNGV. The CDR3 is 12 residues long. V was trimmed by 2 bases and J by 4 bases, leaving 5 bases between them. The DNA for the CDR3 is TGTGCCAGCAGCTTAAGGGGAGAGACCCAGTACTTC. Its protein product is CASSLRGETQYF. Full variable domain (outside the CDR3, taken from reference TRBV11-2 and TRBJ2-5): EAGVAQSPRYKIIEKRQSVAFWCNPISGHATLYWYQQILGQGPKLLIQFQNNGVVDDSQLPKDRFSAERLKGVDSTLKIQPAKLEDSAVYLCASSLRGETQYFGPGTRLLVL.

This sequence joins TRBV24-1 and TRBJ2-5, with D unresolved. The CDR3 totals 15 residues. Per the germline V gene, CDR1 is KGHDR and CDR2 is SFDVKD. Deletions cut 3 bases from V and 1 base from J, with 11 bases between. CDR3 in amino acids: CATSDAGAPQETQYF. The CDR3 nucleotides are TGTGCCACCAGTGATGCAGGTGCCCCCCAAGAGACCCAGTACTTC.

The rearrangement links TRBV19 to TRBJ1-2; TRBD1 is a possible D gene (6 bases). Per the germline V gene, CDR1 is LNHDA and CDR2 is SQIVND (reference sequence). This CDR3 has 16 residues. Trimming pared 5 bases from V and 4 bases from J, leaving 20 bases between. The CDR3: CASSLQGPLGVYGYTF. CDR3 in DNA: TGTGCCAGTAGTCTACAGGGTCCCCTAGGGGTCTATGGCTACACCTTC. Filled out from reference TRBV19 and TRBJ1-2, the complete variable domain reads DGGITQSPKYLFRKEGQNVTLSCEQNLNHDAMYWYRQDPGQGLRLIYYSQIVNDFQKGDIAEGYSVSREKKESFPLTVTSAQKNPTAFYLCASSLQGPLGVYGYTFGSGTRLTVV.

This clone has only a few counts. The chain recombines TRBV18 with TRBJ2-1; TRBD2 might be the D (7 bases). The germline V and J ends were trimmed by 4 bases and 8 bases, with 18 bases remaining between them. Germline lookup yields CDR1 KGHSH and CDR2 LQKENI. The CDR3 spans 15 residues. CDR3 protein: CASSLVPGGPDEQFF. The CDR3 DNA follows: TGTGCCAGCTCACTAGTCCCCGGGGGGCCTGATGAGCAGTTCTTC. The whole variable domain, remainder taken from reference TRBV18 and TRBJ2-1, is NAGVMQNPRHLVRRRGQEARLRCSPMKGHSHVYWYRQLPEEGLKFMVYLQKENIIDESGMPKERFSAEFPKEGPSILRIQQVVRGDSAAYFCASSLVPGGPDEQFFGPGTRLTVL.

This clone appeared a single time. V and J are TRBV7-9 and TRBJ1-2; 8 bases fit TRBD1. V was clipped by 6 bases and J by 2 bases; unmatched bases: 8. This CDR3 region has 15 residues. Germline loops: CDR1 SEHNR, CDR2 FQNEAQ (reference sequence). CDR3 sequence (DNA): TGTGCCAGCAGTGGGACGGACAGGGCAAACTATGGCTACACCTTC. Encoded protein: CASSGTDRANYGYTF.

The sample holds one count of this clone. The chain couples TRBV29-1 to TRBJ1-1; 7 nucleotides match TRBD1. This CDR3 is built from 14 residues. CDR1 SQVTM and CDR2 ANQGSEA come from the germline V gene. V lost 7 bases to trimming and J lost 1 base; unmatched junction nucleotides: 9. The CDR3 DNA reads as TGCAGCGCTGCGGGACAGTCGAAGAACACTGAAGCTTTCTTT. Its translation: CSAAGQSKNTEAFF.

The chain employs TRBV15 and TRBJ2-1, with D unclear. The CDR3 has 14 amino acids. V lost 0 bases to trimming and J lost 1 base, with 4 bases between them. CDR1 and CDR2 (germline): LNHNV, YYDKDF (reference sequence). The CDR3 DNA reads TGTGCCACCAGCAGAGAACAGTCCTACAATGAGCAGTTCTTC. It yields the protein CATSREQSYNEQFF.

J is TRBJ2-3 and V is TRBV3-1 (or the pseudogene TRBV3-2); 7 bases align to TRBD1. Germline loops: CDR1 LGHDT, CDR2 YNNKEL (reference sequence). The CDR3 extends over 14 amino acids. After removal of 5 bases from V and 6 bases from J, the junction contained 8 bases not matched to a gene. Here the CDR3 DNA reads TGTGCCAGCAGCGACAGGGTAGAGTACGATACGCAGTATTTT. It is translated as CASSDRVEYDTQYF.

The chain couples TRBV11-2 to TRBJ1-2, with D uncertain. CDR1 SGHAT and CDR2 FQNNGV come from the germline V gene. Trimming took off 0 bases at V and 0 bases at J, with 5 bases between the two ends. The CDR3 has 14 amino acids. CDR3 DNA: TGTGCCAGCAGCTTAGATGCGCCTAACTATGGCTACACCTTC. As protein: CASSLDAPNYGYTF.

On this clone itself: Other nucleotide sequences in the sample specify the same CDR3. The rearrangement uses TRBV6-1 and TRBJ2-3; TRBD1 matches at 7 bases. Germline CDR1 and CDR2: MNHNS and SASEGT. Trimming at V came to 0 bases and at J to 14 bases, leaving 14 bases not matched to a gene. The CDR3 is 15 residues long. CDR3 amino acids: CASSEAGTDRTGMYF. Here the CDR3 DNA reads TGTGCCAGCAGTGAAGCGGGGACAGACCGTACGGGCATGTATTTT.

The genes are TRBV28 and TRBJ2-7, with D possibly matching TRBD1 (5 bases). The germline CDR1 and CDR2 sequences are MDHEN and SYDVKM. The CDR3 is 14 amino acids. V was shortened by 1 base and J by 6 bases, with 13 bases between the two germline ends. CDR3 sequence reads: CASSLSGPNSEQYF. Here the CDR3 DNA reads TGTGCCAGCAGTTTATCAGGGCCGAATTCCGAGCAGTACTTC.

This clone turned up a few times. The genes are TRBV19 and TRBJ2-7, with 8 nucleotides matching TRBD2. In germline, CDR1 is LNHDA, CDR2 SQIVND (reference sequence). The CDR3 runs to 13 residues. V shed 3 bases, J shed 5 bases, and the junction held 3 bases outside the gene matches. CDR3 protein: CASSISGADEQYF. In DNA, the CDR3 is TGTGCCAGTAGTATTAGCGGGGCGGACGAGCAGTACTTC.

This chain connects TRBV2 to TRBJ2-5; D possibly corresponds to TRBD2 (6 bases). Germline V gene sequence: CDR1 SNHLY, CDR2 FYNNEI. V dropped 0 bases and J dropped 2 bases, with 10 bases sitting between them. The CDR3 runs 15 residues. The CDR3 protein is CASSEARDWQETQYF. The CDR3 region has the DNA TGTGCCAGCAGTGAAGCGCGGGACTGGCAAGAGACCCAGTACTTC.

This chain connects TRBV28 to TRBJ1-5; unclear D gene. This CDR3 region has 12 residues. V was clipped by 10 bases and J by 2 bases, with 9 bases between them. Germline lookup yields CDR1 MDHEN and CDR2 SYDVKM. The CDR3 sequence is CATRVGNQPQHF. The DNA for the CDR3 is TGTGCCACTCGGGTGGGCAATCAGCCCCAGCATTTT.

The rearrangement links TRBV6-2 or TRBV6-3 to TRBJ1-2; maybe TRBD1 (6 bases). Deletions cut 0 bases from V and 3 bases from J, with 14 bases between. Germline V gene lookup returns CDR1 MNHEY and CDR2 SVGEGT. The CDR3 covers 16 residues. The DNA for the CDR3 is TGTGCCAGCAGTTACTCGATCACCAGGGGAGACTATGGCTACACCTTC. This encodes CASSYSITRGDYGYTF.

The genes are TRBV6-5 and TRBJ2-3; possible D gene TRBD2, 6 bases. This CDR3 is 15 amino acids long. Trimming shortened V by 6 bases and J by 3 bases, and 16 bases separated the two germline ends. Germline V gives CDR1 MNHEY, CDR2 SVGAGI. The CDR3 sequence: CASRVAVGPTDTQYF. The CDR3 coding sequence is TGTGCCAGCAGGGTAGCGGTTGGGCCTACAGATACGCAGTATTTT.

The V call is TRBV7-9, the J call TRBJ1-6, with no clear D. There are 12 residues in the CDR3. V lost 2 bases to trimming and J lost 9 bases, with 5 bases between them. Germline V gene sequence: CDR1 SEHNR, CDR2 FQNEAQ (reference sequence). CDR3 protein: CASSLSGSPLHF. The DNA of the CDR3 is TGTGCCAGCAGCTTATCAGGTTCACCCCTCCACTTT.

The gene calls are TRBV7-3 and TRBJ2-2; D perhaps matches TRBD2 (5 bases). V was cut by 5 bases and J by 7 bases, with 17 bases left in between. The CDR3 contains 15 residues. Germline CDR1 reads SGHTA; CDR2 reads FQGTGA. The CDR3 DNA reads TGTGCCAGCAGCGCAGGACGGGGTAACTTCGGGGAGCTGTTTTTT. Translation gives CASSAGRGNFGELFF.